This TCR beta chain was sequenced in a study of monozygotic twins with inflammatory bowel disease. A word on this clonotype: Its specificity is unknown.

Two rounds of nested PCR, of around 15 and 9 cycles, were run on TCRalpha and TCRbeta cDNA. For each CDR3 protein, TCRdb gives one entry from its re-call of the 5' RACE reads, without DNA. Its listing shows some 400,000 distinct CDR3 sequences. Regarding the study as a whole: Discrimination among different T cell subtypes was not achievable. Lower TCRbeta diversity (inverse Simpson) was seen in IBD patients than in healthy co-twins.

Phlebotomy per donor yielded a single 2.5 ml blood sample. This CDR3 is 18 amino acids long. Germline CDR1 and CDR2: SNHLY and FYNNEI. The clonotype originates from a human donor with ulcerative colitis or Crohn's disease, or a healthy co-twin of an affected twin (not recorded which). The rearrangement uses TRBV2 and TRBJ1-4. The sample consisted of blood. The chain's CDR3 is CASSEDRTSVTPNEKLFF.